A selection of T cell receptor beta chains follows, all from one sample in a study of CXCR3-negative and CXCR3-positive naive CD8 T cells. After re-calling the 5' RACE reads, TCRdb lists one entry per CDR3 protein, DNA absent. Here the sample table reports 6,900 or so distinct CDR3 sequences. Specimen: naive CXCR3+ CD8+ T cells from blood. The receptor set was obtained from a human donor in good health. Some clones in this sample may be carry-over from other donors' samples. The CDR3 runs from the conserved cysteine through the conserved F or W. Each record gives: CDR3 protein, clone size, V gene, J gene. Clone size is shown for a subset of rows, as once, few, many or a class of expanded clone.

CASRVTSGAYQETQYF,medium-sized,TRBV2,TRBJ2-5
CASSLSLALTDSYNEQFF,.,TRBV7-3,TRBJ2-1
CASSQERTGAETQYF,.,TRBV4-1,TRBJ2-5
CASSLYAGAGIETQYF,medium-sized,TRBV27,TRBJ2-5
CSVWGADITGANVLTF,medium-sized,TRBV29-1,TRBJ2-6
CASLAGASSYNEQFF,medium-sized,TRBV19,TRBJ2-1
CSVDGGGRVTEAFF,.,TRBV29-1,TRBJ1-1
CASSPLTPGHLNTEAFF,medium-sized,TRBV6-1,TRBJ1-1
CSVEGFPGQAYYGYTF,.,TRBV29-1,TRBJ1-2
CASSYSIVGANTGELFF,medium-sized,TRBV6-5,TRBJ2-2
CASRSSGRFGHEQYF,medium-sized,TRBV28,TRBJ2-7
CASSFTGGANTGELFF,medium-sized,TRBV7-9,TRBJ2-2
CASTNPGLAGGSSTDTQYF,medium-sized,TRBV7-9,TRBJ2-3
CASSVGTLAGDYNEQFF,.,TRBV9,TRBJ2-1
CASSSRGLGDNEQFF,.,TRBV13,TRBJ2-1
CASSSWGTQDEQYF,medium-sized,TRBV7-9,TRBJ2-7
CSADRDRRHNEQFF,.,TRBV20-1,TRBJ2-1
CASSSPGEGHTEAFF,medium-sized,TRBV12-3/TRBV12-4,TRBJ1-1
CSVEDGVRGYTF,medium-sized,TRBV29-1,TRBJ1-2
CASSLTGYNEQFF,.,TRBV5-1,TRBJ2-1
CASSLASGSIYEQFF,medium-sized,TRBV27,TRBJ2-1
CASSLRTQGAGELFF,.,TRBV7-3,TRBJ2-2
CSVERHNEQFF,medium-sized,TRBV29-1,TRBJ2-1
CATIPRGRTYEQYF,.,TRBV13,TRBJ2-7
CATSRVPEGQGYEQYF,medium-sized,TRBV15,TRBJ2-7